This T cell receptor beta chain is drawn from a study of OX40 agonist ivuxolimab in advanced cancers. Overall study context: The group had a mean age of about 64 years, ranged from about 23 to 79, and was 82.7% male. Broader study findings: The average count of expanded clones was higher among CD8+ T cells than among CD4+.

To note about this clone: The target antigen is unknown.

This table comes from immunoSEQ multiplex PCR, and its TCRdb copy is limited to in-frame clones, with some not included. The data contain fewer than 80,000 clones, 85% of them singletons. This CDR3 has 16 residues. CDR1 and CDR2 from the germline V gene are SGHTA and FQGNSA. V was pared by 6 bases and J by 4 bases, with 14 bases of the junction left unmatched. The J gene is TRBJ2-5, the V gene TRBV7-2; 7 bases agree with TRBD1. The TCR comes from an adult with an advanced solid tumor such as melanoma, head and neck, liver or kidney cancer. The sequencing used CD4+ or CD8+ T cells sorted from blood, collected in a trial of the OX40 agonist ivuxolimab. This CDR3 is CASSFSFRGNGETQYF. CDR3 nucleotides: TGTGCCAGCAGTTTCAGCTTCAGGGGGAATGGAGAGACCCAGTACTTC.